This TCR beta chain originates from a study of T cell responses to AZD1222 COVID-19 vaccine. Of note for this clone: Its specificity is not known.

Study-wide points: Unmutated variant regions are reportedly targeted by nearly half of spike-specific TCRs.

The CDR3 is made up of 16 amino acids. Per the germline V gene, CDR1 is MGHRA and CDR2 is YSYEKL. Trimming removed 3 bases from V and 3 bases from J; junction bases left unmatched: 3. The table came from immunoSEQ multiplex PCR; TCRdb's copy has only in-frame clones and leaves some out. The repertoire shows under 150,000 clones; the top ten hold about 2%. The source material was peripheral blood. This clonotype originated in an adult in good health. This sequence joins TRBV4-1 and TRBJ2-2, with 11 bases identical to TRBD1. The chain's CDR3 is CASSQGQGVDTGELFF. The CDR3 DNA reads as TGCGCCAGCAGCCAGGGACAGGGGGTGGACACCGGGGAGCTGTTTTTT.